Below, 5 T cell receptor beta chains from the same sample are listed, as sequenced in a study of cytomegalovirus exposure and HLA in healthy donors. The PCR made use of 60 Vbeta and 13 Jbeta primers. Produced via immunoSEQ multiplex PCR; TCRdb's table is partial and in-frame only. The table lists about 69,000 clones, around 74% of them singletons. The specimen was PBMCs. The receptor source for this set is an older woman in good health and CMV-seropositive.

The V call is TRBV11-2, the J call TRBJ2-7; 10 positions match TRBD2. After removal of 10 bases from V and 1 base from J, the junction contained 4 bases not matched to a gene. Germline V gives CDR1 SGHAT, CDR2 FQNNGV. The CDR3 spans 13 residues. The CDR3 DNA is TGTGCCACTAGCGGGGGTCCTTCCTACGAGCAGTACTTC. Its protein product is CATSGGPSYEQYF.

This clone was found once. This rearrangement joins TRBV2 to TRBJ2-7; no firm D call. CDR1 and CDR2 (germline): SNHLY, FYNNEI. The CDR3 contains 13 residues. The V end lost 3 bases, the J end lost 3 bases, and 9 bases lay between the germline ends. CDR3 in DNA: TGTGCCAGCAGTGATGGGCAGATCTACGAGCAGTACTTC. It encodes CASSDGQIYEQYF.

The rearrangement links TRBV7-3 to TRBJ2-1; TRBD2 aligns across 7 bases. The CDR3 is 14 amino acids. Trimming took 5 bases from V and 0 from J; bases not matched to a gene: 1. The germline V gene has CDR1 SGHTA and CDR2 FQGTGA. The CDR3 region is CASSPGGSYNEQFF. DNA for the CDR3: TGTGCCAGCAGCCCGGGGGGCTCCTACAATGAGCAGTTCTTC. The complete variable domain, with remaining parts taken from reference TRBV7-3 and TRBJ2-1, reads GAGVSQTPSNKVTEKGKYVELRCDPISGHTALYWYRQSLGQGPEFLIYFQGTGAADDSGLPNDRFFAVRPEGSVSTLKIQRTERGDSAVYLCASSPGGSYNEQFFGPGTRLTVL.

The rearrangement joins TRBV19 to TRBJ1-3; the D is unclear. Germline V gives CDR1 LNHDA, CDR2 SQIVND (reference sequence). V was cut by 0 bases and J by 4 bases, with 13 bases left in between. There are 16 residues in the CDR3. The CDR3 region has the DNA TGTGCCAGTAGTATAGATGGAGGTTTTGGAGGAAACACCATATATTTT. The encoded protein is CASSIDGGFGGNTIYF.

This clone appeared once. The CDR3 region has the DNA TGTGCCAGCAGTTTGAGTGGTTCCCCTATGAACACTGAAGCTTTCTTT. It specifies CASSLSGSPMNTEAFF. This rearrangement joins TRBV28 to TRBJ1-1; D is unresolved. V dropped 3 bases and J dropped 0 bases, with 14 bases sitting between them. Germline values: CDR1 MDHEN, CDR2 SYDVKM. The CDR3 has 16 amino acids.